Included here is one T cell receptor beta chain sequence, with context. The antigen this receptor binds is unknown. Base qualities are missing; no much larger clone stands one base away. Using the deep immunoSEQ assay, TCR CDR3 regions were amplified from genomic DNA by multiplex PCR. Genomic DNA extracted from each cell subset was distributed evenly over all wells of several immunoSEQ 96-well plates, and each plate served as one replicate. For sorted subsets, about 200 ng genomic DNA, equal to some 30,000 T cell genomes, was loaded into each replicate PCR. The purified libraries were quantified using a Qubit 3.0 fluorometer, sized with a Bioanalyzer 2100, and then quantified again using the KAPA Library Quantification kit. Each immunoSEQ 96-well plate was sequenced on its own single-read 150-cycle Illumina NextSeq 550 flow cell. From the authors' description of their analysis: Because the immunoSEQ output included only junctional sequences and no quality scores, the filtering could not be the same as the filtering used for full-length reads. Sequences were annotated with PyIR, a Python wrapper for IgBLAST v1.9, and V/J genes and CDR3 were assigned using IMGT germline references. Reads with weak V/J assignments (E-value above 1e-6), missing CDR3, stop codons, out-of-frame junctions, or ambiguous translated residues were removed. V3J clonotypes were defined as sequences sharing the same inferred V gene, J gene, and CDR3 amino acid sequence. Percentage overlap between repertoires was calculated by dividing the number of shared unique clonotypes by the size of the smaller repertoire. RTK rarefaction, the Chao1 estimator, and Recon v2.1 estimates of unobserved clonotypes were used to assess repertoire richness. Generation probabilities were computed with OLGA for all TCRbeta clonotypes obtained by the gDNA method from four donors. This is the immuneACCESS table as TCRdb keeps it, with only in-frame sequences that have V and J called. A part of the clones is gone; compared with another copy, unresolved V genes explain less than half, and the rest is unexplained. The D gene and trimming were derived from the DNA, and the V and J assignments and clone size from that table. A total of 950,000 to 1,100,000 clones appear in this sample, 75% of them only once. The top ten hold around 1.5% of the sample.

These data belong to a study of shared clonotypes between healthy human individuals (dated by TCRdb to the early 2020s). Regarding the study in general: The cohort comprised two women and three men aged 18 to 49 years. Per donor, three plates each were used for CD4 naive and CD4 memory, two for CD8 naive, and one for CD8 memory. Different laboratories and diverse techniques were used to prepare libraries and sequence TCR repertoires, to increase sequencing depth and limit assay-specific biases. Between about 0.94 and 8.9 billion PBMCs per donor were obtained by leukapheresis. To estimate repertoire size and how much clonotype sharing occurs between individuals, the study deeply sequenced the blood TCR repertoires of roughly 5 healthy adults. Broader findings and caveats from the paper: Naive subsets generally had larger estimated clonotype richness than memory subsets. The genetic and exposure-history diversity represented was limited by the small number of donors. Compared with non-shared clonotypes, clonotypes shared by all four sorted-subset donors had higher generation probabilities. Incomplete sequencing was indicated by rarefaction of sorted-subset datasets, despite the large sequencing depth. Pairwise subsampling indicated that sequencing depth was expected to affect the degree of clonotype sharing among donors. Sampling was limited to blood, and TCR repertoires in tissue likely differ from TCR repertoires in blood. When a handful of donors were compared, the shared fraction of clonotypes was around 4.6% for naive CD4, roughly 3.4% for naive CD8, about 2.5% for memory CD4, and roughly 0.4% for memory CD8.

Trimming at the junction amounts to 2 bases on V and 0 bases on J, and the germline ends lie 5 bases apart. Reading from cysteine to phenylalanine, the CDR3 counts 15 amino acids. Left in the record is the CDR3 DNA by itself, 45 bases read in frame from the first base. CDR1 and CDR2, looked up from the germline V gene (reference sequence), are MNHNY and SVGAGI. The donors were healthy, HIV-negative adults who had no recently reported acute infections or vaccinations. Every donor was a Caucasian adult residing in Nashville, Tennessee, USA. Magnetic negative selection was used to enrich CD4+ T cells, after which naive cells were positively selected on CD45RA and the negative fraction became the memory subset. Blood was obtained by leukapheresis, after which PBMCs were separated by Ficoll-Histopaque density gradient centrifugation and cryopreserved in liquid nitrogen vapor phase. Analytical flow cytometry was used to check the purity and quantity of each magnetically sorted T cell population. Genomic DNA was isolated from every sorted fraction and measured by UV absorbance on a Nanodrop 2000c.

The material sequenced was memory CD4+ T cells sorted from blood. Per the publication, the cell subset or site label means: CD45RA-negative fraction. This chain joins TRBV6-6 to TRBJ2-6; a tentative D match to TRBD1 spans 5 bases. The receptor was derived from a man younger than 35 in good health. The nucleotide sequence reads as follows: TGTGCCAGCAGTTACCAGGGCTCTGGGGCCAACGTCCTGACTTTC. Its coded protein is CASSYQGSGANVLTF.